This T cell receptor beta chain was identified in a study of cytomegalovirus exposure and HLA in healthy donors. Study-level findings and limits: V segments that were indistinguishable, TRBV6-2 and TRBV6-3 among them, were omitted from analysis. Accurate prediction of HLA-A and HLA-B alleles (for most subjects) was reportedly achieved from TCR beta sequences. As a later analysis revealed, the rate of TCR association differed by HLA locus, with DRB1 most and HLA-C fewest. Associated with cytomegalovirus, according to the listing, were 150 to 200 TCR beta chains.

On this clone: Antigen unknown.

Germline trimming cut 4 bases from V and 4 bases from J; bases unmatched to any gene: 7. Germline CDR1 ENHRY, CDR2 SYGVKD. The CDR3 runs to 15 residues. The PCR contained 60 Vbeta and 13 Jbeta primers. This table comes from immunoSEQ multiplex PCR, and its TCRdb copy is limited to in-frame clones, with some not included. The sample holds a few hundred thousand clones; roughly four fifths are singletons and the top ten take 10%. Sequenced material: PBMCs. This chain joins TRBV10-3 and TRBJ2-1, with 7 bases that match TRBD1. The receptor was isolated from a woman aged 45-65 years in good health and CMV-seropositive. The CDR3 DNA follows: TGTGCCATCAGTGTTGACAGGGTTTTTTACAATGAGCAGTTCTTC. Its protein product is CAISVDRVFYNEQFF.